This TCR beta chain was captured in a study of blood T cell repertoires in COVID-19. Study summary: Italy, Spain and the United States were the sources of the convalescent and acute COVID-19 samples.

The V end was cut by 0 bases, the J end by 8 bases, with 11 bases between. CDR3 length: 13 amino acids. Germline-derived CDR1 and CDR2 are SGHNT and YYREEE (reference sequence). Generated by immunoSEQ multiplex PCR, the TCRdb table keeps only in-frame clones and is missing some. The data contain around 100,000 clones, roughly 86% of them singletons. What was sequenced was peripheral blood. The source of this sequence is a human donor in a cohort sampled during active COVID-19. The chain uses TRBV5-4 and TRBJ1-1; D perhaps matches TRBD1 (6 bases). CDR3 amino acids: CASSLERGGEAFF. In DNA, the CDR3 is TGTGCCAGCAGCTTGGAGAGGGGGGGAGAAGCTTTCTTT.